These 13 T cell receptor beta chains were all obtained from the same sample, sequenced in a study of blood T cell repertoires in COVID-19. Assay: immunoSEQ multiplex PCR; the TCRdb copy retains only in-frame clones and omits some. This table has 350,000 to 550,000 clones, around 90% appearing once. Material for sequencing was PBMCs or T cells enriched from blood (not recorded which). These TCRs come from a woman between 18 and 29 years old with acute COVID-19.

The chain is built from TRBV9 and TRBJ2-2; D ambiguous. In germline, CDR1 is SGDLS, CDR2 YYNGEE. The CDR3 spans 16 residues. The ends were cut back, 0 bases at V and 0 bases at J, with 9 bases in the middle. Here the CDR3 reads CASSVAPTPNTGELFF. The DNA for the CDR3 is TGTGCCAGCAGCGTAGCCCCTACCCCGAACACCGGGGAGCTGTTTTTT.

The gene calls are TRBV6-5 and TRBJ1-1; weak D call: TRBD1 (5 bases). The CDR3 sequence is 13 residues long. Per germline, CDR1 MNHEY and CDR2 SVGAGI. Trimming stripped 6 bases from V and 11 bases from J, with 19 bases between. The CDR3 loop is CASRSGGRSLAFF. CDR3 sequence (DNA): TGTGCCAGCAGGTCCGGGGGTCGATCGTTGGCTTTCTTT.

This clone was counted a single time. This chain connects TRBV19 to TRBJ2-3; 9 bases align to TRBD2. The V gene's germline CDR1 is LNHDA and CDR2 SQIVND (reference sequence). The CDR3 has 17 residues. Germline trimming cut 5 bases from V and 4 bases from J; bases unmatched to any gene: 13. The CDR3 loop reads CASSWDYRSGSPDTQYF. CDR3 DNA sequence: TGTGCCAGTAGTTGGGACTATCGTAGCGGGAGCCCAGATACGCAGTATTTT. Filled out from reference TRBV19 and TRBJ2-3, the complete variable domain reads DGGITQSPKYLFRKEGQNVTLSCEQNLNHDAMYWYRQDPGQGLRLIYYSQIVNDFQKGDIAEGYSVSREKKESFPLTVTSAQKNPTAFYLCASSWDYRSGSPDTQYFGPGTRLTVL.

The rearrangement joins TRBV12-3 or TRBV12-4 to TRBJ1-2; TRBD1 matches at 7 bases. The J segment lost 6 bases and the V segment lost 6 bases, leaving 7 bases of the junction unmatched. This CDR3 has 13 amino acids. The CDR3 nucleotides are TGTGCCAGCAGGCGACAGGGAAATCATGGCTACACCTTC. Translated, it gives CASRRQGNHGYTF.

This chain connects TRBV6-5 to TRBJ1-6, with unresolved D. The CDR3 is made up of 13 amino acids. V lost 7 bases and J lost 7, with 11 bases in between. The V gene's germline CDR1 is MNHEY and CDR2 SVGAGI. The CDR3 protein is CASTVGRNSPLHF. The CDR3 region has the DNA TGTGCCAGCACGGTGGGCAGAAATTCACCCCTCCACTTT.

In this sample, this clone turned up once. The chain couples TRBV4-1 to TRBJ1-2; D gene unclear. This CDR3 spans 17 amino acids. With 4 bases removed from V and 4 bases from J, the gap between germline ends came to 22 bases. Germline CDR1 and CDR2: MGHRA and YSYEKL. The CDR3 reads CASSPPRDPDAGYGYTF. The CDR3 bases are TGCGCCAGCAGCCCTCCCCGTGATCCCGACGCGGGCTATGGCTACACCTTC.

The sample holds one count of this clone. Here the CDR3 DNA reads TGTGCCACCCAAGGTCCACTTAGCGGGAGCCACAATGAGCAGTTCTTC. It yields the protein CATQGPLSGSHNEQFF. The chain is built from TRBV10-3 and TRBJ2-1; 9 nucleotides align to TRBD2. From germline, CDR1 is ENHRY and CDR2 SYGVKD. The CDR3 covers 16 residues. The V and J ends lost 10 bases and 5 bases, in that order; junction bases with no gene match: 15.

The rearrangement uses TRBV3-1 (or the pseudogene TRBV3-2) and TRBJ2-5; D gene unclear. Per germline, CDR1 LGHDT and CDR2 YNNKEL (reference sequence). V was trimmed by 4 bases and J by 3 bases, leaving 6 bases between them. The CDR3 totals 12 residues. In DNA, the CDR3 is TGTGCCAGCAGCCCATCGGAAGAGACCCAGTACTTC. This encodes CASSPSEETQYF.

The chain couples TRBV11-3 to TRBJ2-1; possible D gene TRBD1, 5 bases. Germline V gene lookup returns CDR1 SGHNT and CDR2 YENEEA. Trimming took 7 bases from V and 0 from J, leaving 16 bases between them. This CDR3 is 16 amino acids long. The CDR3 DNA sequence: TGTGCCAGCAACCTTAGACAGCGAAGCTCCTACAATGAGCAGTTCTTC. Amino acids: CASNLRQRSSYNEQFF.

The chain couples TRBV11-2 to TRBJ1-1; 7 bases align to TRBD1. This CDR3 contains 14 residues. Germline trimming cut 0 bases from V and 8 bases from J; bases unmatched to any gene: 6. CDR1 SGHAT and CDR2 FQNNGV come from the germline V gene. This chain's CDR3 is CASSLDRTGVEAFF. DNA for the CDR3: TGTGCCAGCAGCTTAGATCGAACAGGGGTCGAAGCTTTCTTT.

The CDR3 coding sequence is TGTGCCAGTAGTACTGATTACTCGGGCTACACCTTC. This sequence encodes CASSTDYSGYTF. The chain recombines TRBV19 with TRBJ1-2; D gene ambiguous. Germline V CDR1 and CDR2: LNHDA, SQIVND (reference sequence). The CDR3 sequence is 12 residues long. The germline V and J ends were trimmed by 4 bases and 8 bases, with 11 bases remaining between them.

This clone showed up just once. One end of the junction does not line up with germline, which may come from a read error. This chain joins TRBV7-7 and TRBJ2-7, with D possibly matching TRBD2 (5 bases). Germline-derived CDR1 and CDR2 are SSHAT and FNYEAQ (reference sequence). The CDR3 consists of 14 residues. The CDR3 here is CASSLGEGSHEQYF. CDR3 in DNA: TGTGCTAGCAGCTTAGGCGAGGGAAGCCACGAGCAGTACTTC. The whole variable domain, remainder taken from reference TRBV7-7 and TRBJ2-7, is GAGVSQSPRYKVTKRGQDVTLRCDPISSHATLYWYQQALGQGPEFLTYFNYEAQPDKSGLPSDRFSAERPEGSISTLTIQRTEQRDSAMYRCASSLGEGSHEQYFGPGTRLTVT.

The chain recombines TRBV10-1 with TRBJ2-3, with a possible D match to TRBD2 (5 bases). V lost 3 bases to trimming and J lost 4 bases, with 11 bases between them. This CDR3 has 14 amino acids. Looked up from germline, CDR1 is WNHNN and CDR2 is SYGVQD (reference sequence). The CDR3 loop is CASSDGLAADTQYF. CDR3 DNA sequence: TGCGCCAGCAGTGATGGTCTAGCTGCAGATACGCAGTATTTT.